This T cell receptor beta chain was recorded in a study of radiotherapy plus CTLA-4 blockade in lung cancer. Turning to the study itself: Objective response rate was roughly 19%; disease control rate, 31%. Findings of the study overall: Interferon-beta and early blood T cell clone dynamics reportedly predicted response best. Tumor-derived TCR clones expanded in blood after radiotherapy plus ipilimumab.

This clone was detected only a few times. What it binds is not known. CDR3 size: 12 residues. Per the germline V gene, CDR1 is SQVTM and CDR2 is ANQGSEA. Trimming cost V 7 bases and J 3 bases; bases outside gene matches: 4. Measured with immunoSEQ multiplex PCR; TCRdb has only the in-frame clones, and not every one. Seen here are around 31,000 clones, about 78% observed once, and the top ten hold 6.5% to 9%. The material was peripheral blood, obtained from a patient treated with radiotherapy plus ipilimumab. This clonotype was obtained from a human donor with non-small cell lung cancer who had stable disease on radiotherapy plus ipilimumab. The chain recombines TRBV29-1 with TRBJ1-1, with 8 bases identical to TRBD1. CDR3 DNA: TGCAGCGGCGGACAGGGCGACACTGAAGCTTTCTTT. Its translation: CSGGQGDTEAFF.